Detailed here is one T cell receptor (beta chain). This sample is part of a study of blood T cell repertoires in COVID-19. Germline V gene data show CDR1 as MNHEY and CDR2 as SMNVEV (reference sequence). V was pared by 5 bases and J by 6 bases, with 14 bases between. This CDR3 is built from 14 residues. Per the authors' pipeline: It was from reference gene primer amplification that nucleated cell counts were estimated. The protocol was immunoSEQ multiplex PCR, while the TCRdb copy is restricted to in-frame clones and leaves out a portion. The V and J calls and clone size are taken from that table; D and trimming were inferred from the DNA. The data contain 55,000 to 65,000 clones, around 87% of them singletons.

The chain couples TRBV27 to TRBJ2-1; weak D call: TRBD1 (5 bases). The clonotype originates from a man aged 55 to 69 with active or convalescent COVID-19. The sequenced material came from peripheral blood. CDR3 residues: CASSPPLRVNEQFF. The CDR3 DNA is TGTGCCAGCAGTCCACCCCTCAGGGTCAATGAGCAGTTCTTC.